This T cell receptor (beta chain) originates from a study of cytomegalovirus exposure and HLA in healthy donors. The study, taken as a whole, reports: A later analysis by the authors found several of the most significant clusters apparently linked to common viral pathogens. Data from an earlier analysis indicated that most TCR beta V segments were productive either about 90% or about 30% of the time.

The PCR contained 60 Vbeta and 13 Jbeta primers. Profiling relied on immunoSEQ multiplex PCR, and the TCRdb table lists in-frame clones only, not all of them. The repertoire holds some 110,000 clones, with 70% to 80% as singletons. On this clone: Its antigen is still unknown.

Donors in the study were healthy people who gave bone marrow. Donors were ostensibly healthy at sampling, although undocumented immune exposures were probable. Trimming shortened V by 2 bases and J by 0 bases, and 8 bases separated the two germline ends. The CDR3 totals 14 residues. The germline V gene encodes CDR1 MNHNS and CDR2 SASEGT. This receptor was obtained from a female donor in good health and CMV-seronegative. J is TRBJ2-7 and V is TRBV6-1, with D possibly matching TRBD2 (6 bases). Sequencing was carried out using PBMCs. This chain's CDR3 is CASSEQAGSYEQYF. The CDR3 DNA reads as TGTGCCAGCAGTGAACAAGCGGGCTCCTACGAGCAGTACTTC.